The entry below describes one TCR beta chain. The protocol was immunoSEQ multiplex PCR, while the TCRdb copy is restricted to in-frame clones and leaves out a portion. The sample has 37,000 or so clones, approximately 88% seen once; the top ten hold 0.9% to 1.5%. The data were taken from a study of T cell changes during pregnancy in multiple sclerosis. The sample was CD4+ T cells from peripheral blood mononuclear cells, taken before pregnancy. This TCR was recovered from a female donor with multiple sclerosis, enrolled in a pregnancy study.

The CDR3 protein is CASRAGGPDPRRFF. DNA of the CDR3: TGTGCCAGCAGAGCGGGAGGGCCTGATCCAAGGCGGTTCTTC. The chain carries TRBV11-2 and TRBJ2-1, with 10 bases fitting TRBD2. CDR3 size: 14 residues. The V and J ends lost 6 bases and 15 bases, in that order; junction bases with no gene match: 14. Per germline, CDR1 SGHAT and CDR2 FQNNGV.